The present T cell receptor (beta chain) was sequenced within a study of blood T cell repertoires in COVID-19. Germline V gene lookup returns CDR1 WSHSY and CDR2 SAAADI. CDR3 length: 13 residues. V shed 3 bases and J shed 3 bases, with 8 bases lying between them. Produced via immunoSEQ multiplex PCR; TCRdb's table is partial and in-frame only. Of some 210,000 clones in the sample, about 84% were seen once. Sequenced: PBMCs or T cells enriched from blood (not recorded which). This clonotype was obtained from a man aged 25-40 years with acute COVID-19. V is TRBV10-2 and J is TRBJ1-2, with D uncertain. The CDR3 loop is CASSDGSDYGYTF. For the CDR3, the DNA is TGCGCCAGCAGTGATGGCAGCGACTATGGCTACACCTTC.